This entry features one T cell receptor (beta chain) sequence. The specificity of this receptor is unknown. Base quality data are lacking; no much larger clone is found one base away. The TCR beta CDR3 regions were amplified from RNA transcripts. A first-round RT-PCR of the TCR CDR3 used the HTBI primer set with the Qiagen OneStep RT-PCR kit. A second multiplex PCR round built the libraries, followed by size selection and purification. Sequencing of the libraries was done on an Illumina HiSeq2000 using paired-end 100 bp reads. Under the source paper's analysis protocol: SOAPnuke was used to process the raw data, removing reads that contained adapters or uncalled bases, had a mean Phred below 15, or lacked an exact match to the constant primer or identifier. High-quality paired reads were merged with COPE v1.2.5, and unique nucleotide sequences were defined as clonotypes. Clonotypes were aligned to IMGT TRBV, TRBD and TRBJ reference segments using MiTCR v1.1. The analysis was restricted to V-J combinations with a frequency above 0.0001, which together covered approximately 99% of the repertoires. The TCS score was defined as the ratio of F50 (clonal expansion) to E x V (chaos), calculated using BLOSUM62-based TCRdist between CDR3 peptides within each V-J. Welch's t-statistics and random forest reduced 500 to 550 V-J features to under 15, which were used in a naive Bayes classifier (R e1071). The public reads were run again by TCRdb, first through fastp at Q25 and then through MiXCR, and only productive beta chains were kept. Records with the same CDR3 protein are collapsed into one entry carrying the most frequent genes and DNA. TCRdb's processing, not the authors' own work, is the source of the V and J calls. The sample has approximately 400,000 distinct CDR3 sequences on record, over 11% of them singletons. The biggest ten clones account for 9.5% to 11% of the sample.

The sample comes from a study of T cells in Graves' hyperthyroidism and ophthalmopathy (dated by TCRdb to the late 2010s). In terms of the full investigation: Peripheral blood samples were taken at initial diagnosis, before any treatment was given. To identify distinguishing TCR V-J signatures, a discovery cohort of roughly 100 patients was used, comprising 43 with Graves' ophthalmopathy and approximately 57 with stable Graves' hyperthyroidism. Whether ophthalmopathy could be predicted prospectively was tested in an independent validation cohort made up of 18 hyperthyroidism patients plus 17 patients who later progressed to ophthalmopathy. The 75 to 100 discovery patients were randomly divided into training and test sets at a 7:3 ratio. Thyroid tissue and blood T-cell repertoires from about six Graves' hyperthyroidism patients were also compared in the study. Once sampling was done, hyperthyroidism patients were given methimazole at a starting dose of 30 mg daily, whereas ophthalmopathy patients were given high-dose intravenous methylprednisolone. The paper describes TCR Vbeta CDR3 sequencing of about 140 peripheral blood samples, made up of roughly 45 ophthalmopathy patients, around 73 hyperthyroidism patients and some 17 progressor patients. On the study overall, not on this receptor specifically: In validation, progression to ophthalmopathy was predicted by the model with 65% to 71% sensitivity and 72% to 85% specificity, a median of roughly 6.4 months before onset. Most expanded thyroid clonotypes (frequency above 0.001) were also detected in blood, suggesting blood repertoires may reflect thyroid immune responses. Ophthalmopathy was separated from stable hyperthyroidism by a 13 V-J signature model, with roughly 88% sensitivity and roughly 84% specificity obtained in cross-validation and 80%/75% obtained in testing. No statistical method was used to set the sample size in advance, and investigators knew the group allocation.

A patient counted as having stable Graves' hyperthyroidism if no progression to ophthalmopathy occurred over 18 months of follow-up. Hyperthyroidism patients were newly diagnosed, with disease duration under 2 months, and aged 18 to 65 years. The study excluded patients with uncontrolled infections, other autoimmune diseases, pregnancy or lactation. Diagnoses were established on the basis of clinical symptoms, serum thyroxine and TRAb, thyroid ultrasound, and orbital computed tomography. PBMCs were isolated from 10 ml of fresh peripheral blood by Ficoll-Paque density gradient centrifugation. Total RNA was extracted using Trizol reagent, and RNA quality was assessed on an Agilent 2100 Bioanalyzer. Spanning cysteine to phenylalanine, the CDR3 consists of 15 amino acids. Just the 45-base CDR3 DNA is kept, in frame starting at base 1. At the junction V is shortened by 6 bases and J by 0 bases; bases outside the gene matches: 5. As encoded in the germline V gene, CDR1 is MNHEY while CDR2 is SVGEGT.

This chain is built from TRBV6-2 or TRBV6-3 and TRBJ2-5, with 9 middle bases fitting TRBD1. This receptor was obtained from a woman aged 55 to 70 with Graves' hyperthyroidism. The sequencing sample was made of blood. DNA sequence: TGTGCCAGCAGGCGGGACAGGGTAGACCAAGAGACCCAGTACTTC. This yields the protein CASRRDRVDQETQYF.